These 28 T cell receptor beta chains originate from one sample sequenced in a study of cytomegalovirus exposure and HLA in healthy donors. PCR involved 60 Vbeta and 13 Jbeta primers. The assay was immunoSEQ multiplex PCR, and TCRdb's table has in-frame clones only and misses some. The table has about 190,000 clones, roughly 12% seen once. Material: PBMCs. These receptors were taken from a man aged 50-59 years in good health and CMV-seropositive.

The CDR3 nucleotides are TGTGCCTGGAGTGTAGGGGGGGGTCAGCCCCAGCATTTT. Its translation is CAWSVGGGQPQHF. The chain is built from TRBV30 and TRBJ1-5, with D maybe TRBD1 (6 bases). This CDR3 region has 13 residues. V was clipped by 0 bases and J by 6 bases, with 9 bases between them. Germline CDR1 is GTSNPN and CDR2 is SVGIG (reference sequence).

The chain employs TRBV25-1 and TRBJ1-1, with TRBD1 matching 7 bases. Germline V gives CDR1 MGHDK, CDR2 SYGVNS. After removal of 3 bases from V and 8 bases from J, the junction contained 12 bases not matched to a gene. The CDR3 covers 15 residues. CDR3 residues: CASSEERGLLQEAFF. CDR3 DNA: TGTGCCAGCAGTGAGGAAAGGGGGCTCCTTCAGGAAGCTTTCTTT.

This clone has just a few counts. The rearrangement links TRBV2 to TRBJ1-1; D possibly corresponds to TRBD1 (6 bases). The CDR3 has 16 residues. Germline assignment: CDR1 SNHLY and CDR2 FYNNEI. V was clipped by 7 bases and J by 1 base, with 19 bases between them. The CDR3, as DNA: TGTGCCAGCACCTGGTCGAGGGAGGGGGGGAACACTGAAGCTTTCTTT. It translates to CASTWSREGGNTEAFF. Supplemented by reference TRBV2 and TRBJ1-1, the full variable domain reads EPEVTQTPSHQVTQMGQEVILRCVPISNHLYFYWYRQILGQKVEFLVSFYNNEISEKSEIFDDQFSVERPDGSNFTLKIRSTKLEDSAMYFCASTWSREGGNTEAFFGQGTRLTVV.

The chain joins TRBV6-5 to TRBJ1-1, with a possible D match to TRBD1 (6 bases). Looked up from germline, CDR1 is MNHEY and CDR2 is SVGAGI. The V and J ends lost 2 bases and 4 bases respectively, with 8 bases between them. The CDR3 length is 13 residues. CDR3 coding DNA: TGTGCCAGCAGTTACCCGACAGGCACTGAAGCTTTCTTT. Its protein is CASSYPTGTEAFF.

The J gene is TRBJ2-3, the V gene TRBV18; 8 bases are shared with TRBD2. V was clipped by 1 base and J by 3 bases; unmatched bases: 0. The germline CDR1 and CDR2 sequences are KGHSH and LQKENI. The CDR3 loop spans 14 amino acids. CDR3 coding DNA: TGTGCCAGCTCACCACTAGCGGGGACAGATACGCAGTATTTT. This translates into CASSPLAGTDTQYF.

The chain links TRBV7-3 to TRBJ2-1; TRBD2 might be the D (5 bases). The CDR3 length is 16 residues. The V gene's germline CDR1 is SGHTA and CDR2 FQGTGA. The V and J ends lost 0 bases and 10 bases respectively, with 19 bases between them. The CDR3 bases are TGTGCCAGCAGCTTAACAGGGCGGGCCAGTTCGCGAGAGCAGTTCTTC. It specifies CASSLTGRASSREQFF. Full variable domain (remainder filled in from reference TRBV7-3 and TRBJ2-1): GAGVSQTPSNKVTEKGKYVELRCDPISGHTALYWYRQSLGQGPEFLIYFQGTGAADDSGLPNDRFFAVRPEGSVSTLKIQRTERGDSAVYLCASSLTGRASSREQFFGPGTRLTVL.

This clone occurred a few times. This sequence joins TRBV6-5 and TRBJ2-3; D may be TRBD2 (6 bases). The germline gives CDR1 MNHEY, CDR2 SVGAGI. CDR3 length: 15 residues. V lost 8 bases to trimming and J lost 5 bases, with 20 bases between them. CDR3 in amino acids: CASQPPGGARDTQYF. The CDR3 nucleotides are TGTGCCAGCCAACCCCCTGGCGGGGCCAGAGATACGCAGTATTTT.

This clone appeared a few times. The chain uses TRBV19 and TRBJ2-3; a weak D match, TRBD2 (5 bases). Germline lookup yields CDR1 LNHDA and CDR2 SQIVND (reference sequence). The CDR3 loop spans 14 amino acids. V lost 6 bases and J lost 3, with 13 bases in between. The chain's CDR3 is CASRALGSTDTQYF. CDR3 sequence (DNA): TGTGCCAGTAGGGCCCTGGGGAGTACAGATACGCAGTATTTT.

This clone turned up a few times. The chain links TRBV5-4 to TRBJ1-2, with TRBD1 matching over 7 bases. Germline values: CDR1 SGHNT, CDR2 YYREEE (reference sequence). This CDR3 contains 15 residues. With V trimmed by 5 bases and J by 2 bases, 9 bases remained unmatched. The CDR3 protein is CASSSGQSKNYGYTF. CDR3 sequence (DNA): TGTGCCAGCAGTTCGGGACAGTCAAAAAACTATGGCTACACCTTC.

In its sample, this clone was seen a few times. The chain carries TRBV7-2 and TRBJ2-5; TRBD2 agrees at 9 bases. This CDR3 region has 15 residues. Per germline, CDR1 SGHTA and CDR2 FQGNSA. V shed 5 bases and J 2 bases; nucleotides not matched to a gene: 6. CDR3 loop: CASSQSGRLQETQYF. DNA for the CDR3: TGTGCCAGCAGCCAAAGCGGGAGGCTTCAAGAGACCCAGTACTTC. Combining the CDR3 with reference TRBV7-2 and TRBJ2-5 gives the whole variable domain GAGVSQSPSNKVTEKGKDVELRCDPISGHTALYWYRQSLGQGLEFLIYFQGNSAPDKSGLPSDRFSAERTGGSVSTLTIQRTQQEDSAVYLCASSQSGRLQETQYFGPGTRLLVL.

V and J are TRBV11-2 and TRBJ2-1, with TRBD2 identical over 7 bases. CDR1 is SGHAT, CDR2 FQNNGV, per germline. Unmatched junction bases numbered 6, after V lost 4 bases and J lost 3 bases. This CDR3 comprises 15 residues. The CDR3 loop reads CASSSTGTNYNEQFF. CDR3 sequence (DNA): TGTGCCAGCAGCTCCACCGGGACTAACTACAATGAGCAGTTCTTC.

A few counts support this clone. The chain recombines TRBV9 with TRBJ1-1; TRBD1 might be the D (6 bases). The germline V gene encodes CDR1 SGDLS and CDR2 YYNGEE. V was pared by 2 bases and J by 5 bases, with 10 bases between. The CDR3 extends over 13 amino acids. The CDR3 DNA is TGTGCCAGCAGCGTTACAGGGCGGACTGAAGCTTTCTTT. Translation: CASSVTGRTEAFF.

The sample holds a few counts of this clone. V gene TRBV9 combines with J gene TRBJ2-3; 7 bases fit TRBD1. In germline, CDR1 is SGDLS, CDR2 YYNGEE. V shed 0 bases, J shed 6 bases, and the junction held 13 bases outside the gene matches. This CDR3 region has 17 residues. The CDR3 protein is CASSVDTPGGVTDTQYF. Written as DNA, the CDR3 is TGTGCCAGCAGCGTAGATACCCCAGGGGGAGTAACGGATACGCAGTATTTT. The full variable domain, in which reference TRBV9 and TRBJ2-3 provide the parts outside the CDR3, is DSGVTQTPKHLITATGQRVTLRCSPRSGDLSVYWYQQSLDQGLQFLIQYYNGEERAKGNILERFSAQQFPDLHSELNLSSLELGDSALYFCASSVDTPGGVTDTQYFGPGTRLTVL.

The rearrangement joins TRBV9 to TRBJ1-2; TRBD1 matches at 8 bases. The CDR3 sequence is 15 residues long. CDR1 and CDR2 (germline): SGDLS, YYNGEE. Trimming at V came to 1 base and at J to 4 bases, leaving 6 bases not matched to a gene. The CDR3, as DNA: TGTGCCAGCAGCGTACTAGACAGGGGCCCCTATGGCTACACCTTC. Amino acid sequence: CASSVLDRGPYGYTF.

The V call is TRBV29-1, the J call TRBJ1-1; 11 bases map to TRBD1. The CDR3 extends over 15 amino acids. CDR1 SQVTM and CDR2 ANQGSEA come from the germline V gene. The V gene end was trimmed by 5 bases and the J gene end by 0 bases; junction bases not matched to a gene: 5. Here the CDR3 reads CSVWDRGGLNTEAFF. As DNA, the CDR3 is TGCAGCGTTTGGGACAGGGGGGGCCTGAACACTGAAGCTTTCTTT.

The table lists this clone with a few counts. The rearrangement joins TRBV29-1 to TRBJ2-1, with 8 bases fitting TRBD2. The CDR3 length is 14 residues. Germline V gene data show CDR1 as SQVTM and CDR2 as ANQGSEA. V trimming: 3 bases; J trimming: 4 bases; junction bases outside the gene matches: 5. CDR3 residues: CSVDCGGNYNEQFF. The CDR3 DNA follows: TGCAGCGTTGACTGCGGGGGGAATTACAATGAGCAGTTCTTC.

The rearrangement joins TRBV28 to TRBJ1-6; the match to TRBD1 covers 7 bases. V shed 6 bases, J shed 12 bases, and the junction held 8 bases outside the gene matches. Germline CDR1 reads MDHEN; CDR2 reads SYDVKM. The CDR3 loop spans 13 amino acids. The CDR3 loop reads CASRSDRVGPLHF. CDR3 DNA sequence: TGTGCCAGCAGGTCTGACAGGGTGGGACCCCTCCACTTT.

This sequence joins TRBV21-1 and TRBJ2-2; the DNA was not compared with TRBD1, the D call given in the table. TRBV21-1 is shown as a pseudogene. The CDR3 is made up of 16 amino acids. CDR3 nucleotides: TGTGCCAGCAACCACAGGGACGAATTGAACACCGGGGAGCTGTTTTTT. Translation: CASNHRDELNTGELFF.

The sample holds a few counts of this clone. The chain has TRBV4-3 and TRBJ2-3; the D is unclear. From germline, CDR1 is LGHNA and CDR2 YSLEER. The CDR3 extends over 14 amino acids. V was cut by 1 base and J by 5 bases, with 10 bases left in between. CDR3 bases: TGCGCCAGCAGCCAAGGCGAAAACGGAGATACGCAGTATTTT. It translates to CASSQGENGDTQYF.

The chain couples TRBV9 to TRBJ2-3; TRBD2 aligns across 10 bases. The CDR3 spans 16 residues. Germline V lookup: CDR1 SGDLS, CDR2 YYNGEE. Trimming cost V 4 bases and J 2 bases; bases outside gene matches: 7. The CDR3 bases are TGTGCCAGCAGCCGGGGTAGCGGGGGGTTCACAGATACGCAGTATTTT. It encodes CASSRGSGGFTDTQYF.

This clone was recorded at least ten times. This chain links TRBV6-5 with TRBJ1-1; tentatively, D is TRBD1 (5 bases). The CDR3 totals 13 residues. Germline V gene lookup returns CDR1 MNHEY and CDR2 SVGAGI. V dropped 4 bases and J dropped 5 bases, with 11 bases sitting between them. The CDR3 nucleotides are TGTGCCAGCAGTTCCCCGGGGGAGACTGAAGCTTTCTTT. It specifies CASSSPGETEAFF.

The CDR3 coding sequence is TGTGCCAGCTCACTCAGGGATCGGCCCCAGCATTTT. This sequence encodes CASSLRDRPQHF. This rearrangement joins TRBV18 to TRBJ1-5, with D tentatively TRBD1 (5 bases). V lost 4 bases, J lost 9 bases, and 10 bases lay in between. The CDR3 has 12 amino acids. Per the germline V gene, CDR1 is KGHSH and CDR2 is LQKENI.

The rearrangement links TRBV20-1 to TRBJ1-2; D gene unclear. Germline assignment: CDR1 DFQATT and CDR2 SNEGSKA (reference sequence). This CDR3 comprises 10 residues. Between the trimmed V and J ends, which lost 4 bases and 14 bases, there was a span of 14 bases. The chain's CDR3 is CSANSVSLTF. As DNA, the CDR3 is TGCAGTGCTAATTCAGTCTCGCTTACCTTC.

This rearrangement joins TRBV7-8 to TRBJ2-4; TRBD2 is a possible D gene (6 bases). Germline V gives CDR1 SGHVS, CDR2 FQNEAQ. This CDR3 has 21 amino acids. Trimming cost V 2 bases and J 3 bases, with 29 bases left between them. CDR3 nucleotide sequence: TGTGCCAGCAGCTTAATTGGTGGTGGAGGGACCTCTTTTCTGGGCAAAAACATTCAGTACTTC. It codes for CASSLIGGGGTSFLGKNIQYF. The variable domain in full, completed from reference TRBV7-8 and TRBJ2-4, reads GAGVSQSPRYKVAKRGQDVALRCDPISGHVSLFWYQQALGQGPEFLTYFQNEAQLDKSGLPSDRFFAERPEGSVSTLKIQRTQQEDSAVYLCASSLIGGGGTSFLGKNIQYFGAGTRLSVL.

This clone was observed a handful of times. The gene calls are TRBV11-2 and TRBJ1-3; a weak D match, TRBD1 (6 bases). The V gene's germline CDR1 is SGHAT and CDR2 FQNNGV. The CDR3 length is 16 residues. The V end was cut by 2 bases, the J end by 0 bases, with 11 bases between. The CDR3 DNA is TGTGCCAGCAGCTTAAGGCACAGGGCCTCTGGAAACACCATATATTTT. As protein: CASSLRHRASGNTIYF.

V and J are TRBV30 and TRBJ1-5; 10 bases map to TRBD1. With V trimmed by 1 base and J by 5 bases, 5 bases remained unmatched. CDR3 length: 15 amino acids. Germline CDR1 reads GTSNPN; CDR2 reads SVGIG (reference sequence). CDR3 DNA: TGTGCCTGGAGTGCCCTCGGGACAGGGGATCAGCCCCAGCATTTT. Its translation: CAWSALGTGDQPQHF.

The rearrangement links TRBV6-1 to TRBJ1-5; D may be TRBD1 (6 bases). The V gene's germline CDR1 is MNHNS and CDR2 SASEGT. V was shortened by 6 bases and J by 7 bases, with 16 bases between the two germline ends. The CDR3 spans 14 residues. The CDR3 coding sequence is TGTGCCAGCAGAAGGAATCTCCAGGGGCAGCCCCAGCATTTT. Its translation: CASRRNLQGQPQHF.

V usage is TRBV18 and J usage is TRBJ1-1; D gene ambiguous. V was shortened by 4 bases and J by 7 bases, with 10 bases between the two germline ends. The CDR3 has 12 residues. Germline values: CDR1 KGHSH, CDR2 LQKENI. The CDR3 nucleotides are TGTGCCAGCTCACGGGGTCGGGATGAAGCTTTCTTT. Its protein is CASSRGRDEAFF.